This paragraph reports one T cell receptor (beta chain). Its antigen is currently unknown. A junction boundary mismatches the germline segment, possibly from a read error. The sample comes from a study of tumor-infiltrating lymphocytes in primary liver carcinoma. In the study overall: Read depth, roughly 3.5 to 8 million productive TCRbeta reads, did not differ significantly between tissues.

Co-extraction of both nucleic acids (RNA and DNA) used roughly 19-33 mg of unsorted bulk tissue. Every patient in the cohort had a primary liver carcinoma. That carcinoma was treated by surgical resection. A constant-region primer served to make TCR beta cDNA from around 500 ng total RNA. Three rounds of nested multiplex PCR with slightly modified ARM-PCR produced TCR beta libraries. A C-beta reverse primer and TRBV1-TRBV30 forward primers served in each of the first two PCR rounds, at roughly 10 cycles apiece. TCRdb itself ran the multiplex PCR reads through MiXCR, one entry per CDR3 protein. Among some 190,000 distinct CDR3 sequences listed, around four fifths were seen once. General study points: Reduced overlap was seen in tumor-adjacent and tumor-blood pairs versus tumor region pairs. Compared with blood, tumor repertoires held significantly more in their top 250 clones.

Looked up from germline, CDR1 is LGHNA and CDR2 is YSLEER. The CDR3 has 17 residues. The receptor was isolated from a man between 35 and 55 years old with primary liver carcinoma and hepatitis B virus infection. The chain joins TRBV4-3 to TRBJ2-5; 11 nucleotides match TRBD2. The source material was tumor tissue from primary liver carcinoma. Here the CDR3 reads CASSQAASGGTGETHYF. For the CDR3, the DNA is TGCGCCAGCAGCCAAGCGGCTAGCGGGGGGACCGGTGAGACCCATTACTTC.